The source of this T cell receptor beta chain is a study of cytomegalovirus exposure and HLA in healthy donors. Study summary: HLA-typed donors contributed 80 million to 85 million unique TCRs, which were held in an early data release.

Worth noting for this clone: Its target is unknown.

PCR employed 60 Vbeta and 13 Jbeta primers. Clones were read by immunoSEQ multiplex PCR, and TCRdb kept only the in-frame ones, dropping some. The table lists 75,000 to 100,000 clones, around 77% of them singletons, with around 3.4% in the top ten. From germline, CDR1 is SGHRS and CDR2 YFSETQ. This CDR3 contains 16 residues. V lost 4 bases and J 4 bases, leaving 18 bases between the germline ends. Findings and caveats of the study: In an earlier analysis, in some 600 donors, most V segments appeared productive either ~90% or ~30% of the time.

Sequencing was done on a sample of PBMCs. This TCR was sampled from a man aged 35 to 55 in good health and CMV-seronegative. The V and J genes are TRBV5-1 and TRBJ2-1, with a weak D call TRBD2 (5 bases). CDR3 in amino acids: CASSLSVSGGYNEQFF. Here the CDR3 DNA reads TGCGCCAGCAGCCTTTCGGTCTCTGGCGGGTACAATGAGCAGTTCTTC. Combining the CDR3 with reference TRBV5-1 and TRBJ2-1 gives the whole variable domain KAGVTQTPRYLIKTRGQQVTLSCSPISGHRSVSWYQQTPGQGLQFLFEYFSETQRNKGNFPGRFSGRQFSNSRSEMNVSTLELGDSALYLCASSLSVSGGYNEQFFGPGTRLTVL.